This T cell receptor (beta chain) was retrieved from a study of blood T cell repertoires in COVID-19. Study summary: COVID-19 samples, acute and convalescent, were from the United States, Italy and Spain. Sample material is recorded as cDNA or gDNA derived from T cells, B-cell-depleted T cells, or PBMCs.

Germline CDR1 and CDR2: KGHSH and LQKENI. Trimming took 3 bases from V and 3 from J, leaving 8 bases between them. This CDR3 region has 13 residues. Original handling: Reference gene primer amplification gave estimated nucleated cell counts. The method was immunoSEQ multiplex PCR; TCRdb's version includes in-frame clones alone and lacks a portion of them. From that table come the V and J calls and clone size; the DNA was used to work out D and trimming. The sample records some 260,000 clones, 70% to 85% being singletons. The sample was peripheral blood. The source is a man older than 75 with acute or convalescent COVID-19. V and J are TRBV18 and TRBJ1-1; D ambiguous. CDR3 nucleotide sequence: TGTGCCAGCTCACCTTCACAGTACACTGAAGCTTTCTTT. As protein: CASSPSQYTEAFF. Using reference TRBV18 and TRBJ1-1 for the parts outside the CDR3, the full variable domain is NAGVMQNPRHLVRRRGQEARLRCSPMKGHSHVYWYRQLPEEGLKFMVYLQKENIIDESGMPKERFSAEFPKEGPSILRIQQVVRGDSAAYFCASSPSQYTEAFFGQGTRLTVV.